The 19 T cell receptor beta chains below come from one sample, sequenced in a study of blood T cell repertoires in COVID-19. Generated by immunoSEQ multiplex PCR, the TCRdb table keeps only in-frame clones and is missing some. The sample holds some 59,000 clones, around 83% seen once. Sequenced: peripheral blood. These receptors originate from a man aged 30-40 years with COVID-19, enrolled during active disease.

This clone was recorded only once. The V gene is TRBV7-2, the J gene TRBJ2-1; TRBD1 matches at 7 bases. The J segment lost 10 bases and the V segment lost 2 bases, leaving 8 bases of the junction unmatched. Germline V gene lookup returns CDR1 SGHTA and CDR2 FQGNSA. CDR3 length: 14 residues. CDR3 loop: CASSLSLRGTEQFF. CDR3 sequence (DNA): TGTGCCAGCAGCTTATCCCTCAGGGGGACCGAGCAGTTCTTC.

This clone is categorized as medium-sized (0.01 to 0.1%). V is TRBV4-3 and J is TRBJ2-3; 12 nucleotides match TRBD2. This CDR3 comprises 16 residues. Germline trimming cut 0 bases from V and 4 bases from J; bases unmatched to any gene: 2. The germline gives CDR1 LGHNA, CDR2 YSLEER. The CDR3 loop reads CASSQDLAGGPDTQYF. The CDR3 DNA is TGCGCCAGCAGCCAAGATCTAGCGGGGGGGCCAGATACGCAGTATTTT.

The chain employs TRBV28 and TRBJ1-1; unclear D gene. Trimming stripped 2 bases from V and 4 bases from J, with 5 bases between. The V gene's germline CDR1 is MDHEN and CDR2 SYDVKM. This CDR3 contains 12 residues. The CDR3 loop reads CASSLQVTEAFF. The CDR3 DNA reads as TGTGCCAGCAGTTTACAGGTCACTGAAGCTTTCTTT.

This chain uses TRBV30 with TRBJ2-7; 10 bases fit TRBD1. CDR1 and CDR2 from the germline V gene are GTSNPN and SVGIG (reference sequence). This CDR3 has 14 amino acids. Losses at the gene ends were 4 bases for V and 4 bases for J; bases not matched to a gene: 7. The CDR3 loop is CAWIETGGSYEQYF. The CDR3 coding sequence is TGTGCCTGGATTGAGACAGGGGGCTCATACGAGCAGTACTTC.

The V and J genes are TRBV7-9 and TRBJ2-2, with 7 bases that match TRBD2. Trimming cost V 4 bases and J 4 bases; bases outside gene matches: 6. CDR3 length equals 15 residues. Germline CDR1 and CDR2: SEHNR and FQNEAQ (reference sequence). The CDR3 bases are TGTGCCAGCAGCTCTGGCGGGGAGGGCACCGGGGAGCTGTTTTTT. It yields the protein CASSSGGEGTGELFF.

The V gene is TRBV19, the J gene TRBJ1-2; 7 positions agree with TRBD1. Germline trimming cut 7 bases from V and 2 bases from J; bases unmatched to any gene: 10. The CDR3 sequence is 15 residues long. Germline CDR1 is LNHDA and CDR2 is SQIVND (reference sequence). The CDR3 sequence: CASTNDRAWNYGYTF. The CDR3 DNA reads as TGTGCCAGTACTAATGACAGGGCCTGGAACTATGGCTACACCTTC.

The chain uses TRBV19 and TRBJ2-1; 7 positions match TRBD1. Germline CDR1 reads LNHDA; CDR2 reads SQIVND (reference sequence). This CDR3 is built from 13 residues. V lost 5 bases and J lost 9; bases outside the gene matches: 7. CDR3 in DNA: TGTGCCAGTAGTTCCATGGACAGGACTGAGCAGTTCTTC. It encodes CASSSMDRTEQFF.

This chain joins TRBV7-6 and TRBJ1-4; 10 bases are a match to TRBD1. Germline CDR1 and CDR2: SGHVS and FNYEAQ. This CDR3 region has 15 residues. Germline trimming cut 5 bases from V and 5 bases from J; bases unmatched to any gene: 5. The CDR3 bases are TGTGCCAGCAGCCCCGGACAGGGGGGAAATGAAAAACTGTTTTTT. Its translation: CASSPGQGGNEKLFF.

The genes are TRBV11-2 and TRBJ2-2; D perhaps matches TRBD2 (6 bases). The CDR3 has 16 residues. Trimming removed 5 bases at V and 2 bases at J, with 15 bases between. Germline V gene sequence: CDR1 SGHAT, CDR2 FQNNGV. CDR3 region: CASSQRHGGNTGELFF. In DNA form, the CDR3 reads TGTGCCAGCAGCCAACGGCACGGGGGTAACACCGGGGAGCTGTTTTTT.

The V gene is TRBV4-3, the J gene TRBJ1-5; no reliable D call. The CDR3 covers 17 residues. The germline gives CDR1 LGHNA, CDR2 YSLEER. V was trimmed by 2 bases and J by 4 bases, leaving 18 bases between them. The CDR3 loop is CASSQSAGPPTNQPQHF. The CDR3 nucleotides are TGCGCCAGCAGCCAAAGCGCGGGCCCGCCGACGAATCAGCCCCAGCATTTT.

This chain joins TRBV4-1 and TRBJ1-1; 11 bases agree with TRBD1. Germline CDR1 reads MGHRA; CDR2 reads YSYEKL. This CDR3 has 15 residues. V was clipped by 3 bases and J by 3 bases; unmatched bases: 3. CDR3: CASSHSGQGDTEAFF. CDR3 bases: TGCGCCAGCAGCCACTCGGGACAGGGGGACACTGAAGCTTTCTTT.

The chain employs TRBV28 and TRBJ2-7; TRBD1 aligns across 12 bases. Losses at the gene ends were 2 bases for V and 7 bases for J; bases not matched to a gene: 6. There are 15 residues in the CDR3. Germline V CDR1 and CDR2: MDHEN, SYDVKM. CDR3 in amino acids: CASSLPGQGAREQYF. In DNA, the CDR3 is TGTGCCAGCAGTTTACCGGGACAGGGGGCCCGAGAGCAGTACTTC. The variable domain in full, completed from reference TRBV28 and TRBJ2-7, reads DVKVTQSSRYLVKRTGEKVFLECVQDMDHENMFWYRQDPGLGLRLIYFSYDVKMKEKGDIPEGYSVSREKKERFSLILESASTNQTSMYLCASSLPGQGAREQYFGPGTRLTVT.

The gene calls are TRBV28 and TRBJ2-2; 9 bases match TRBD2. From germline, CDR1 is MDHEN and CDR2 SYDVKM. With V trimmed by 1 base and J by 6 bases, 15 bases remained unmatched. This CDR3 spans 19 amino acids. DNA for the CDR3: TGTGCCAGCAGTTTATCCTCGGTTCGGCGGGAGGGCCGGGCCGGGGAGCTGTTTTTT. Encoded protein: CASSLSSVRREGRAGELFF.

V gene TRBV12-3 or TRBV12-4 combines with J gene TRBJ2-3; D not certain. V shed 1 base and J shed 4 bases, with 6 bases lying between them. The CDR3 is made up of 13 amino acids. This CDR3 reads CASSLEQPDTQYF. CDR3 coding DNA: TGTGCCAGCAGTTTAGAACAACCAGATACGCAGTATTTT.

The genes are TRBV27 and TRBJ2-2, with a tentative D call TRBD1 (6 bases). There are 15 residues in the CDR3. CDR1 and CDR2 from the germline V gene are MNHEY and SMNVEV (reference sequence). V was cut by 0 bases and J by 3 bases, with 8 bases left in between. The CDR3 spells CASSLSGGYTGELFF. CDR3 nucleotides: TGTGCCAGCAGTTTATCTGGGGGCTACACCGGGGAGCTGTTTTTT.

The V and J genes are TRBV7-8 and TRBJ1-1; D is unclear. The V and J ends lost 1 base and 1 base respectively, with 10 bases between them. The germline V gene encodes CDR1 SGHVS and CDR2 FQNEAQ. This CDR3 comprises 15 residues. In DNA form, the CDR3 reads TGTGCCAGCAGCTTAGGGTGGCAGCGGAACACTGAAGCTTTCTTT. Translation: CASSLGWQRNTEAFF. Using reference TRBV7-8 and TRBJ1-1 for the parts outside the CDR3, the full variable domain is GAGVSQSPRYKVAKRGQDVALRCDPISGHVSLFWYQQALGQGPEFLTYFQNEAQLDKSGLPSDRFFAERPEGSVSTLKIQRTQQEDSAVYLCASSLGWQRNTEAFFGQGTRLTVV.

The V gene is TRBV30, the J gene TRBJ1-2, with a tentative D call TRBD1 (5 bases). The CDR3 sequence is 13 residues long. Germline V gene sequence: CDR1 GTSNPN, CDR2 SVGIG (reference sequence). The V end lost 2 bases, the J end lost 8 bases, and 15 bases lay between the germline ends. In nucleotides, the CDR3 is TGTGCCTGGAGTATGGGACTCAACGGGGGCTACACCTTC. The encoded protein is CAWSMGLNGGYTF.

The chain recombines TRBV6-5 with TRBJ1-3; D is unresolved. V lost 6 bases and J 0 bases, leaving 9 bases between the germline ends. The germline gives CDR1 MNHEY, CDR2 SVGAGI. The CDR3 is 14 amino acids. CDR3 in amino acids: CASSRGYSGNTIYF. In DNA form, the CDR3 reads TGTGCCAGCAGCAGAGGTTACTCTGGAAACACCATATATTTT.

The chain carries TRBV4-1 and TRBJ1-2, with 8 bases lining up with TRBD1. This CDR3 comprises 17 residues. Germline CDR1 reads MGHRA; CDR2 reads YSYEKL. The junction had 10 bases not matched to a gene; V was cut back by 0 bases and J by 4 bases. The CDR3 protein is CASSQEATGGLGYGYTF. As DNA, the CDR3 is TGCGCCAGCAGCCAAGAGGCAACAGGGGGATTGGGCTATGGCTACACCTTC.